Listed below are T cell receptor beta chains from one sample, sequenced in a study of blood T cell repertoires in COVID-19. The repertoire was sequenced with immunoSEQ multiplex PCR; TCRdb's copy has only in-frame clones and lacks some. The data show about 230,000 clones, with approximately 80% seen just once and 27% held by the top ten. The sample consisted of peripheral blood. These receptor sequences come from a man aged 35-49 years with acute or convalescent COVID-19. The CDR3 runs from the conserved cysteine through the conserved F or W.

J gene | CDR3 length | V gene | CDR3 protein
TRBJ2-7 | 11 | TRBV29-1 | CSAGGDYEQYF
TRBJ1-1 | 14 | TRBV18 | CASSREMANTEAFF
TRBJ2-7 | 15 | TRBV18 | CASSPWTGGEYEQYF
TRBJ2-7 | 13 | TRBV11-2 | CASSFLAYGEQYF
TRBJ2-1 | 16 | TRBV5-4 | CASSRTGTGGLNEQFF
TRBJ2-1 | 17 | TRBV7-8 | CASSPLTQGLGSNEQFF
TRBJ2-5 | 13 | TRBV3-1/TRBV3-2 | CASSLNGMETQYF
TRBJ2-1 | 14 | TRBV28 | CASRTSGRLNEQFF
TRBJ2-1 | 14 | TRBV7-3 | CASSLDRTSGEQFF
TRBJ2-1 | 17 | TRBV11-2 | CASSVGAGHPSYNEQFF
TRBJ2-5 | 16 | TRBV4-3 | CASSPRLAREGETQYF
TRBJ2-7 | 15 | TRBV27 | CASSLFGQGSYEQYF
TRBJ1-2 | 16 | TRBV18 | CASSPSGTGGFYGYTF
TRBJ2-3 | 15 | TRBV7-9 | CASRISGSGTDTQYF
TRBJ2-7 | 14 | TRBV6-5 | CASRKTRTGDEQYF
TRBJ2-5 | 13 | TRBV19 | CASSIDVRETQYF
TRBJ2-1 | 15 | TRBV9 | CASSAGLAAFNEQFF
TRBJ2-7 | 15 | TRBV29-1 | CSVGVFGGISYEQYF
TRBJ2-1 | 14 | TRBV24-1 | CATSGTSTYNEQFF
TRBJ1-5 | 17 | TRBV19 | CASSLHTGILSNQPQHF
TRBJ2-7 | 16 | TRBV6-6 | CASSTSGVGDSYEQYF
TRBJ2-1 | 17 | TRBV6-6 | CASSLSYPSGSHNEQFF
TRBJ2-1 | 21 | TRBV5-1 | CASSLPTSGRGLGGAYNEQFF
TRBJ2-5 | 14 | TRBV5-1 | CASSVGQGQETQYF
TRBJ2-7 | 14 | TRBV7-2 | CASSFPTRSYEQYF
TRBJ2-7 | 15 | TRBV6-5 | CASTDRQDGSYEQYF
TRBJ1-1 | 13 | TRBV13 | CASSLARDSEAFF
TRBJ2-7 | 15 | TRBV5-4 | CASSPRGDQVYEQYF
TRBJ1-1 | 15 | TRBV27 | CASSTPGGFSTEAFF
TRBJ1-4 | 12 | TRBV5-4 | CASSSKEEKLFF
TRBJ1-2 | 12 | TRBV30 | CAWTDGSYGYTF
TRBJ2-7 | 15 | TRBV7-6 | CASSLRPGWSGEQYF
TRBJ2-2 | 16 | TRBV15 | CATSRAGTSGLGELFF
TRBJ1-1 | 13 | TRBV5-4 | CASSPYHGTEAFF
TRBJ2-5 | 13 | TRBV5-4 | CASSPQGQETQYF
TRBJ1-2 | 15 | TRBV5-1 | CASSVAGPPAYGYTF
TRBJ1-2 | 14 | TRBV6-2/TRBV6-3 | CASSYEQGDYGYTF
TRBJ1-2 | 17 | TRBV3-1/TRBV3-2 | CASSPRRGPQRGGGYTF
TRBJ1-4 | 15 | TRBV5-1 | CASSFSGTGNEKLFF